The sequence of this T cell receptor (beta chain) was determined in a study of T cells in women clearing cervical HPV infection. The V end lost 3 bases, the J end lost 1 base, and 11 bases lay between the germline ends. CDR3 size: 15 residues. CDR1 and CDR2 (germline): SGHVS, FNYEAQ. Clones were sequenced by immunoSEQ multiplex PCR, and TCRdb holds only the in-frame ones, with some missing. The specimen's table records 35,000 to 45,000 clones. A note on this clone: The read finishes 3 residues shy of the CDR3 end, and the germline J gene is used to complete it.

The J gene is TRBJ2-3, the V gene TRBV7-6; perhaps TRBD2 as D (6 bases). Sequencing input: blood buffy coat. The source of this sequence is a woman between 18 and 70 years old with a cervical HPV16 infection that either progressed to CIN3+ or cleared (not recorded which). CDR3: CASSFVASGTDTQYF. The part of the CDR3 DNA that was read is TGTGCCAGCAGCTTCGTCGCTAGCGGCACAGATACG.